These T cell receptor beta chains were read from a single sample in a study of blood T cell repertoires in COVID-19. Clones were sequenced by immunoSEQ multiplex PCR, and TCRdb holds only the in-frame ones, with some missing. The data contain under 450,000 clones, about 91% of them singletons. Sequencing used peripheral blood. These receptors were collected from a woman in her fifties or sixties with COVID-19, enrolled during active disease. Both conserved end residues are part of each CDR3. A D gene is named only where the DNA matches it firmly. Only part of the rows carry a size: once, few, many, or a class if the clone is expanded.

d_call,v_call,j_call,clone_size,cdr3_nt,cdr3_aa
.,TRBV3-1/TRBV3-2,TRBJ1-1,.,TGTGCCAGCAGCCCCACTAGGGTGCCCACTGAAGCTTTCTTT,CASSPTRVPTEAFF
.,TRBV5-8,TRBJ1-5,.,TGTGCCAGCAGCTTAAGCTGGACAGTACATTATAGCAATCAGCCCCAGCATTTT,CASSLSWTVHYSNQPQHF
TRBD1,TRBV6-5,TRBJ1-2,.,TGTGCCAGCAGTACAACACAGGGGTTTAGGGATGGCTACACCTTC,CASSTTQGFRDGYTF
TRBD1,TRBV7-7,TRBJ2-3,.,TGTGCCAGCAGCCCCGGGACAGGGGGTGATACGCAGTATTTT,CASSPGTGGDTQYF
.,TRBV12-3/TRBV12-4,TRBJ2-5,.,TGTGCCAGCAGTTTAGGGTTTCGGGAGACCCAGTACTTC,CASSLGFRETQYF
.,TRBV10-1,TRBJ2-7,few,TGCGCCAGCAGTGTTGGACGGGACTCCTACGAGCAGTACTTC,CASSVGRDSYEQYF
.,TRBV7-2,TRBJ2-7,.,TGTGCCAGCAGCTTAACCCGGGATAAAACCTACGAGCAGTACTTC,CASSLTRDKTYEQYF
.,TRBV9,TRBJ1-5,.,TGTGCCAGCAGTGTAGGGCAGAATCAGCCCCAGCATTTT,CASSVGQNQPQHF
.,TRBV5-1,TRBJ1-1,.,TGCGCCAGCAGCTCCGGGCAGGGTGACACTGAAGCTTTCTTT,CASSSGQGDTEAFF
TRBD2,TRBV4-1,TRBJ2-1,.,TGCGCCAGCAGCCAGGGTAGCGGGGCCTACAATGAGCAGTTCTTC,CASSQGSGAYNEQFF
TRBD1,TRBV6-4,TRBJ1-3,.,TGTGCCAGCAGTCGGGACAGGGAGCCTGGAAACACCATATATTTT,CASSRDREPGNTIYF